A single T cell receptor (beta chain) is shown here with its context. The sample comes from a study of T cell responses to AZD1222 COVID-19 vaccine. The table came from immunoSEQ multiplex PCR; TCRdb's copy has only in-frame clones and leaves some out. In the table there are more than 75,000 clones, about 80% of which are singletons. The clonotype comes from an adult who received the AZD1222 COVID-19 vaccine. The sequencing used peripheral blood, collected 28 days after the second AZD1222 dose.

Here the CDR3 reads CASSLGRGWGTDTQYF. The CDR3 coding sequence is TGTGCCAGCAGCTTGGGTCGGGGATGGGGCACAGATACGCAGTATTTT. The chain combines TRBV5-6 with TRBJ2-3, with D possibly matching TRBD2 (5 bases). This CDR3 is built from 16 residues. The germline CDR1 and CDR2 sequences are SGHDT and YYEEEE. V was clipped by 0 bases and J by 1 base, with 12 bases between them.